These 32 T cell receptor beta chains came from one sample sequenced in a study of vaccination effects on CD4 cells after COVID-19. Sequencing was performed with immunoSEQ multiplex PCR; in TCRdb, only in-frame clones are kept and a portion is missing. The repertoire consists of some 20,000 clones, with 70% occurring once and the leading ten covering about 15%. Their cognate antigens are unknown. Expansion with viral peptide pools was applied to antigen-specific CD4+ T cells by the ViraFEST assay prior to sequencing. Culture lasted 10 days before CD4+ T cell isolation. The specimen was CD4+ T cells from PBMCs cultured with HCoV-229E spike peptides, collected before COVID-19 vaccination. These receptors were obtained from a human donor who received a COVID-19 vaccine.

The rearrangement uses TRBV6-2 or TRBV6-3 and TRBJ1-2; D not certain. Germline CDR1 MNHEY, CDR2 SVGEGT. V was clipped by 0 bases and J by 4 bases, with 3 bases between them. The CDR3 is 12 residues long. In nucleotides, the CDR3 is TGTGCCAGCAGTTACTCCTCCTATGGCTACACCTTC. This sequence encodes CASSYSSYGYTF.

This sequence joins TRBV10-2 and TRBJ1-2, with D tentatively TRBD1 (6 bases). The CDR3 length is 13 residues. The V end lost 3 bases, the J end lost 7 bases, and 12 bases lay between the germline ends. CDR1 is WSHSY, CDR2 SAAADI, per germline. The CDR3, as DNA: TGCGCCAGCAGTGAAACAGGCAGGGGTGGCTACACCTTC. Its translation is CASSETGRGGYTF.

The CDR3 spells CSAGTPPTGELFF. CDR3 bases: TGCAGCGCTGGAACGCCTCCTACCGGGGAGCTGTTTTTT. The chain carries TRBV29-1 and TRBJ2-2; D is uncertain. Trimming removed 7 bases from V and 5 bases from J, with 14 bases in between. CDR3 length: 13 amino acids. Per the germline V gene, CDR1 is SQVTM and CDR2 is ANQGSEA.

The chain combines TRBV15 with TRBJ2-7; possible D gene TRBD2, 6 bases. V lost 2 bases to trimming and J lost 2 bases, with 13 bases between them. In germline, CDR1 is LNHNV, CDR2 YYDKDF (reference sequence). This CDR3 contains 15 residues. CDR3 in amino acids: CATSRSGTGAYEQYF. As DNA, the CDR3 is TGTGCCACCAGCAGATCCGGGACGGGAGCCTACGAGCAGTACTTC.

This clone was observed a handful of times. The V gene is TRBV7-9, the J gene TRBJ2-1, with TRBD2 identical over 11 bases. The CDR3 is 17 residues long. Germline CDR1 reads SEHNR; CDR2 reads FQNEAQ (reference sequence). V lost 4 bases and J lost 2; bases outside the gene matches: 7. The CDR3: CASSSLSGREAYNEQFF. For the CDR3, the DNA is TGTGCCAGCAGCTCGCTTAGCGGGAGGGAGGCCTACAATGAGCAGTTCTTC.

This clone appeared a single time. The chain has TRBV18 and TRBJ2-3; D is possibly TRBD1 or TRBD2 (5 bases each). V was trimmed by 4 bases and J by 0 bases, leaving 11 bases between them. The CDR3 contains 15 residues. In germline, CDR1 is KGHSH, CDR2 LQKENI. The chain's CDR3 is CASSRDAYSTDTQYF. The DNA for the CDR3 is TGTGCCAGCTCACGGGACGCATATAGCACAGATACGCAGTATTTT.

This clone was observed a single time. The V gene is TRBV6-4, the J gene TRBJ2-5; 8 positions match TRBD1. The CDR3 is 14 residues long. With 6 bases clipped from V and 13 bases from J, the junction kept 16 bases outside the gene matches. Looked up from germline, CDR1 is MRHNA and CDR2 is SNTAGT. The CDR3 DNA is TGTGCCAGCAGCGAGAGCCGGACAGGGAGCCCGCTGTACTTC. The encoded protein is CASSESRTGSPLYF.

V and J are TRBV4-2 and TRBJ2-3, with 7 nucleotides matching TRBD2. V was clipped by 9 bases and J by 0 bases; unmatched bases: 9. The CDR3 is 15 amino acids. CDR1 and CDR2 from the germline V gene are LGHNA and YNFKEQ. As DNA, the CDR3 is TGTGCCAGTCGAGGGACGGGGGGAAGCACAGATACGCAGTATTTT. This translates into CASRGTGGSTDTQYF.

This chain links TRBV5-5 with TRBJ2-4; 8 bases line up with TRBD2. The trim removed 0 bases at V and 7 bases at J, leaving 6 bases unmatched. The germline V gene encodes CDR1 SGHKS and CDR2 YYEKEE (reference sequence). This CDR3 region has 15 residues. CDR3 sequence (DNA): TGTGCCAGCAGCTTGGTGGCGGCGGGGGGTAACATTCAGTACTTC. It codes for CASSLVAAGGNIQYF.

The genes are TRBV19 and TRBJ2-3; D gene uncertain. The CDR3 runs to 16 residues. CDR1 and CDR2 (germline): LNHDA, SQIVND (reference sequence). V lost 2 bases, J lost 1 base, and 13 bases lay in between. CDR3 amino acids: CASSISLVGRTDTQYF. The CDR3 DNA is TGTGCCAGTAGTATAAGCCTAGTCGGGCGCACAGATACGCAGTATTTT.

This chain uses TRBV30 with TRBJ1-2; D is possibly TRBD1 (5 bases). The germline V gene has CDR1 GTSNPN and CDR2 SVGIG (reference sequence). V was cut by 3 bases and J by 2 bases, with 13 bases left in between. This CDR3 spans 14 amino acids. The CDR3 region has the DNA TGTGCCTGGAGCGACAGAAGGGTAAACTATGGCTACACCTTC. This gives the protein CAWSDRRVNYGYTF.

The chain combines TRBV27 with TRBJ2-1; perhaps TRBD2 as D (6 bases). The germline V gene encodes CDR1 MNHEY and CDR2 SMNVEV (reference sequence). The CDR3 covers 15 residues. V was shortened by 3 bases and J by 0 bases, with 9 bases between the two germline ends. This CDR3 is CASSFRGTSYNEQFF. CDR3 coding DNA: TGTGCCAGCAGTTTTCGGGGGACCTCCTACAATGAGCAGTTCTTC.

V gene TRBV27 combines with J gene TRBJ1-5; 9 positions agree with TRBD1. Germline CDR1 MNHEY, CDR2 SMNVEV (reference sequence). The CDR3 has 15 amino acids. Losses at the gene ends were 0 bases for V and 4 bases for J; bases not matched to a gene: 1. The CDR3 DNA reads TGTGCCAGCAGTTTATCGACAGGGGGTAATCAGCCCCAGCATTTT. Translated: CASSLSTGGNQPQHF.

CDR3 bases: TGCGCCAGCAGCTACGACGGAAAGAACACTGAAGCTTTCTTT. It specifies CASSYDGKNTEAFF. The chain carries TRBV5-1 and TRBJ1-1; D gene uncertain. Germline V gene lookup returns CDR1 SGHRS and CDR2 YFSETQ. The CDR3 sequence is 14 residues long. V lost 3 bases and J 1 base, leaving 10 bases between the germline ends.

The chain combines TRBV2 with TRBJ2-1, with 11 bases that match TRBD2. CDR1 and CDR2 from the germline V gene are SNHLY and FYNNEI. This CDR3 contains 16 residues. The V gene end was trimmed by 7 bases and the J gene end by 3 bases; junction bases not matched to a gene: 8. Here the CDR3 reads CASNPSTSGGYNEQFF. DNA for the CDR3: TGTGCCAGCAACCCCAGTACTAGCGGGGGCTACAATGAGCAGTTCTTC. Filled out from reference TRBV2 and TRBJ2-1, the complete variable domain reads EPEVTQTPSHQVTQMGQEVILRCVPISNHLYFYWYRQILGQKVEFLVSFYNNEISEKSEIFDDQFSVERPDGSNFTLKIRSTKLEDSAMYFCASNPSTSGGYNEQFFGPGTRLTVL.

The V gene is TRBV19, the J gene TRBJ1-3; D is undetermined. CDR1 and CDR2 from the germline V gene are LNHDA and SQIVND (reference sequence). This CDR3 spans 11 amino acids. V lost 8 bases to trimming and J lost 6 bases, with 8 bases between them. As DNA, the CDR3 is TGTGCCAGTTCCTCCGTAAACACCATATATTTT. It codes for CASSSVNTIYF.

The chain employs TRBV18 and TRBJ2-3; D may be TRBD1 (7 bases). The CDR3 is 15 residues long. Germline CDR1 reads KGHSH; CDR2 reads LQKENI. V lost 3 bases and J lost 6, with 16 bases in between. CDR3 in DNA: TGTGCCAGCTCACCCGGAGGGGGCACGATGGATACGCAGTATTTT. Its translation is CASSPGGGTMDTQYF.

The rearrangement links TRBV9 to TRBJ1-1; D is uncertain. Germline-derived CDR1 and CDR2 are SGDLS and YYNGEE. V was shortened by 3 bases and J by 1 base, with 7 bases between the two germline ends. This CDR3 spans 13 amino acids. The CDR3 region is CASSAHANTEAFF. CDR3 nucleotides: TGTGCCAGCAGCGCGCACGCGAACACTGAAGCTTTCTTT. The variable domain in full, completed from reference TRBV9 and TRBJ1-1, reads DSGVTQTPKHLITATGQRVTLRCSPRSGDLSVYWYQQSLDQGLQFLIQYYNGEERAKGNILERFSAQQFPDLHSELNLSSLELGDSALYFCASSAHANTEAFFGQGTRLTVV.

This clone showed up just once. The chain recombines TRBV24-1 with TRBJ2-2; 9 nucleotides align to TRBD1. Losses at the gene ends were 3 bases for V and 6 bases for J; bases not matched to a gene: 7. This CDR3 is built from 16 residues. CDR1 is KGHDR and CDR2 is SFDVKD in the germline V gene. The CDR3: CATSDPGQGRAGELFF. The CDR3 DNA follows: TGTGCCACCAGTGATCCGGGACAGGGAAGGGCCGGGGAGCTGTTTTTT.

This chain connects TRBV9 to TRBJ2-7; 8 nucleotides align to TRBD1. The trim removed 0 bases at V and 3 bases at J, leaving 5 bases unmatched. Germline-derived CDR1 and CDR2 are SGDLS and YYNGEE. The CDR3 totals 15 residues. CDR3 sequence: CASSVEAGGGYEQYF. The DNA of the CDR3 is TGTGCCAGCAGCGTAGAGGCAGGGGGCGGCTACGAGCAGTACTTC.

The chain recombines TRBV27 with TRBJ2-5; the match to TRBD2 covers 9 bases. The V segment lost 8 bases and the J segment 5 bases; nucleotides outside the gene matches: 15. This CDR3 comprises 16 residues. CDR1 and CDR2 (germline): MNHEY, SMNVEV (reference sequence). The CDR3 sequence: CASRDRGGARRETQYF. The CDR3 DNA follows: TGTGCCAGCCGTGACCGCGGGGGGGCTCGTCGGGAGACCCAGTACTTC.

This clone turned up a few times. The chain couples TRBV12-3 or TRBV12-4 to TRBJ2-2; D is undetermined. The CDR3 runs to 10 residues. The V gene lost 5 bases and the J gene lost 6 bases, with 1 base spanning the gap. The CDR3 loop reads CASSAGELFF. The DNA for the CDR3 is TGTGCCAGCAGTGCCGGGGAGCTGTTTTTT.

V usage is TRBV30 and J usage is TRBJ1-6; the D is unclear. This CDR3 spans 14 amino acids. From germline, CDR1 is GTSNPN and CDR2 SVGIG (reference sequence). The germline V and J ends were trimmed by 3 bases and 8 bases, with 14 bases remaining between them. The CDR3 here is CAWRSGRLYSPLHF. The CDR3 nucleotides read TGTGCCTGGAGATCTGGGCGGTTATATTCACCCCTCCACTTT.

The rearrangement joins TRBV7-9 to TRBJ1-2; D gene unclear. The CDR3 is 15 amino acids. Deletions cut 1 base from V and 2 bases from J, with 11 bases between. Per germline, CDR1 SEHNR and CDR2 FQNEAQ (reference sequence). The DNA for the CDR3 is TGTGCCAGCAGCTTAGAGCTGGGGTCAAACTATGGCTACACCTTC. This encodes CASSLELGSNYGYTF.

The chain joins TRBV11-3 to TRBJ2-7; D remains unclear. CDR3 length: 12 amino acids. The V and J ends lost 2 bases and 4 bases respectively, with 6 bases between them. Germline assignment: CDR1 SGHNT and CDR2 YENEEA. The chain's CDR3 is CASSLNSYEQYF. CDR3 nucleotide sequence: TGTGCCAGCAGCTTAAACTCATACGAGCAGTACTTC.

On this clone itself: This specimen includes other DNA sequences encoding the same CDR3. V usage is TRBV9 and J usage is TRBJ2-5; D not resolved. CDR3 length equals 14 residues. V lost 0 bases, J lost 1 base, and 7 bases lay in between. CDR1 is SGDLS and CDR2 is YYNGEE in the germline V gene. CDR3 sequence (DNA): TGTGCCAGCAGCGTAGGTACGATCCAAGAGACCCAGTACTTC. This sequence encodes CASSVGTIQETQYF.

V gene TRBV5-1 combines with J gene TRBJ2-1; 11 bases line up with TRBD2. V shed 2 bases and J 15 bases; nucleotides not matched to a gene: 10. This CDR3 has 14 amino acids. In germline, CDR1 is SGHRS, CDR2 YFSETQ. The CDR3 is CASSLTLSGRVLFF. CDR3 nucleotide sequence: TGCGCCAGCAGCTTAACGCTTAGCGGGAGGGTATTGTTCTTC.

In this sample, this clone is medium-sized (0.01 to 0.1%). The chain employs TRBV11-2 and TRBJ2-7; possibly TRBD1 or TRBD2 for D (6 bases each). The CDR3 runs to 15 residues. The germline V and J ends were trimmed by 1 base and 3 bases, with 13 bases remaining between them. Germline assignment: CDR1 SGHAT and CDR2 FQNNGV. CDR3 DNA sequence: TGTGCCAGCAGCTTAGCCAGAAGGGGGGACTACGAGCAGTACTTC. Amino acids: CASSLARRGDYEQYF. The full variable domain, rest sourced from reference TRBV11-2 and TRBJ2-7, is EAGVAQSPRYKIIEKRQSVAFWCNPISGHATLYWYQQILGQGPKLLIQFQNNGVVDDSQLPKDRFSAERLKGVDSTLKIQPAKLEDSAVYLCASSLARRGDYEQYFGPGTRLTVT.

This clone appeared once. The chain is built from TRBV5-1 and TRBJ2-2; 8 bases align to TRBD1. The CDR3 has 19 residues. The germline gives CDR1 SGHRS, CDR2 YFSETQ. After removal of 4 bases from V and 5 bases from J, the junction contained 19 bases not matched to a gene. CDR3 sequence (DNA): TGCGCCAGCAGCCTGTACTTCGAACACGGACAGGGAGGTACCGGGGAGCTGTTTTTT. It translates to CASSLYFEHGQGGTGELFF.

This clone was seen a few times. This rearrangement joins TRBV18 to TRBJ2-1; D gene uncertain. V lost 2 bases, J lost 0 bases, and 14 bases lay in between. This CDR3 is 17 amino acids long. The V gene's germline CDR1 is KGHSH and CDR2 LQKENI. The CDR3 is CASSPVSSDPSYNEQFF. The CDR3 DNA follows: TGTGCCAGCTCACCAGTTTCTTCTGACCCCTCCTACAATGAGCAGTTCTTC. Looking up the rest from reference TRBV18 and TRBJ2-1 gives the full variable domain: NAGVMQNPRHLVRRRGQEARLRCSPMKGHSHVYWYRQLPEEGLKFMVYLQKENIIDESGMPKERFSAEFPKEGPSILRIQQVVRGDSAAYFCASSPVSSDPSYNEQFFGPGTRLTVL.

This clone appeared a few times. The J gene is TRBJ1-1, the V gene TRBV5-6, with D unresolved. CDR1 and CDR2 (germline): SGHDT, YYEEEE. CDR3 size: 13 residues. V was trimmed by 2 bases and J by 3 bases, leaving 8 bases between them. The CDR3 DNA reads TGTGCCAGCAGCTTTAGCCCAGACACTGAAGCTTTCTTT. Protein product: CASSFSPDTEAFF.

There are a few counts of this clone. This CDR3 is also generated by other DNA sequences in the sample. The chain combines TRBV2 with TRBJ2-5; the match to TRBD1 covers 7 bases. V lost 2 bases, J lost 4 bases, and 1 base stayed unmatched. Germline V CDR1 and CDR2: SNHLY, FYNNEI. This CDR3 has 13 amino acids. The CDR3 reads CASSEYRGETQYF. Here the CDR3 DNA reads TGTGCCAGCAGTGAATACAGGGGAGAGACCCAGTACTTC.